The 9 T cell receptor beta chains below were found in one sample sequenced in a study of blood T cells in healthy people across ages (dated by TCRdb to 2015 to 2017). Library preparation was by 5' RACE. The instrument given in TCRdb is Illumina HiSeq 2500. A second PCR of about 7 to 12 cycles was performed with a sample-barcoded 5' primer and a J-beta primer mix. Using fastp trimming at Q25 and MiXCR clonotype assembly, TCRdb reanalyzed the public sequencing data and kept in-frame beta chains. Each CDR3 protein appears once, grouped with its most common genes and DNA. Counted in this sample were roughly 2 million distinct CDR3 sequences; approximately 50% of them appeared once. The top ten clonotypes cover approximately 2% of the sample. Specimen: blood. The receptors originated from a woman between 40 and 55 years old in good health.

This chain uses TRBV4-1 with TRBJ2-1; D gene unclear. Per germline, CDR1 MGHRA and CDR2 YSYEKL. The CDR3 is made up of 14 amino acids. Trimming stripped 1 base from V and 8 bases from J, with 12 bases between. CDR3 DNA sequence: TGCGCCAGCAGCCAAGGTCAATCTGGGGATGAGCAGTTCTTC. This translates into CASSQGQSGDEQFF.

There are a few counts of this clonotype. The chain is built from TRBV6-2 or TRBV6-3 and TRBJ2-1; no clear D gene. With 2 bases removed from V and 6 bases from J, the gap between germline ends came to 5 bases. The CDR3 extends over 12 amino acids. The germline V gene encodes CDR1 MNHEY and CDR2 SVGEGT. CDR3 sequence reads: CASSYESNEQFF. The CDR3 nucleotides read TGTGCCAGCAGTTACGAGAGCAATGAGCAGTTCTTC.

The chain is built from TRBV5-6 and TRBJ2-3; TRBD1 agrees at 7 bases. Germline lookup yields CDR1 SGHDT and CDR2 YYEEEE. CDR3 size: 17 residues. Germline trimming cut 4 bases from V and 1 base from J; bases unmatched to any gene: 12. CDR3 residues: CASSVATPGTGTDTQYF. DNA of the CDR3: TGTGCCAGCAGCGTCGCTACCCCCGGGACAGGCACAGATACGCAGTATTTT.

A word on this clonotype: One end of the junction varies from germline; a read error may be responsible. The genes are TRBV28 and TRBJ2-1, with 12 nucleotides matching TRBD2. The CDR3 has 17 residues. Germline-derived CDR1 and CDR2 are MDHEN and SYDVKM. This chain's CDR3 is CTSLGTSGSSSYNEQFF. The DNA for the CDR3 is TGTACCAGCCTCGGGACTAGCGGGTCCAGCTCCTACAATGAGCAGTTCTTC. The full variable domain, completed using reference TRBV28 and TRBJ2-1, is DVKVTQSSRYLVKRTGEKVFLECVQDMDHENMFWYRQDPGLGLRLIYFSYDVKMKEKGDIPEGYSVSREKKERFSLILESASTNQTSMYLCTSLGTSGSSSYNEQFFGPGTRLTVL.

V usage is TRBV27 and J usage is TRBJ2-7; no reliable D call. CDR3 length: 14 amino acids. V lost 2 bases to trimming and J lost 3 bases, with 11 bases between them. Germline V gene sequence: CDR1 MNHEY, CDR2 SMNVEV (reference sequence). The CDR3 loop reads CASSLKGLGYEQYF. DNA for the CDR3: TGTGCCAGCAGTTTAAAAGGGCTTGGCTACGAGCAGTACTTC.

This chain joins TRBV7-2 and TRBJ1-4, with 7 bases lining up with TRBD1. The germline V gene encodes CDR1 SGHTA and CDR2 FQGNSA. The CDR3 has 14 amino acids. J gave up 8 bases and V 5 bases, and 8 bases lay outside the gene matches. The CDR3 here is CASSKQGRGEKLFF. The CDR3 DNA sequence: TGTGCCAGCAGCAAACAGGGGAGGGGCGAAAAACTGTTTTTT.

The chain joins TRBV9 to TRBJ1-1; 7 bases are a match to TRBD1. V lost 3 bases, J lost 5 bases, and 10 bases stayed unmatched. CDR1 SGDLS and CDR2 YYNGEE come from the germline V gene. This CDR3 contains 15 residues. CDR3 nucleotides: TGTGCCAGCAGCGGGGCAGGGGGAGGTTGGACTGAAGCTTTCTTT. The encoded protein is CASSGAGGGWTEAFF.

The chain links TRBV5-1 to TRBJ2-5; possibly TRBD2 for D (6 bases). This CDR3 is 14 amino acids long. Per germline, CDR1 SGHRS and CDR2 YFSETQ. V was pared by 4 bases and J by 4 bases, with 14 bases between. CDR3 bases: TGCGCCAGCAGCCGCGGGACTCCCGGAGAGACCCAGTACTTC. This translates into CASSRGTPGETQYF.

V is TRBV20-1 and J is TRBJ2-5; tentative D call: TRBD2 (6 bases). The V gene lost 0 bases and the J gene lost 0 bases, with 14 bases spanning the gap. CDR3 size: 16 residues. CDR1 DFQATT and CDR2 SNEGSKA come from the germline V gene (reference sequence). CDR3 coding DNA: TGCAGTGCTAGAGATGATCGCGGGGCTTACCAAGAGACCCAGTACTTC. This translates into CSARDDRGAYQETQYF.